A single sample is the source of the 13 T cell receptor beta chains below, sequenced in a study of post-analysis software for immune sequencing data. General observations from the study: TRBV segments more frequent in patients than in controls numbered five and included TRBV5-6, TRBV5-1 and TRBV20-1.

These receptors are not linked to any known antigen. Unique molecular identifiers had been added to the TCR beta cDNA libraries. From the PCR reads, TCRdb called clonotypes with MiXCR, one entry per CDR3 protein. Of around 710,000 distinct CDR3 sequences in the sample, roughly 50% were seen once. Sequenced material: blood. These receptors were collected from a girl aged 5-17 years with multiple sclerosis.

This chain connects TRBV6-5 to TRBJ1-6; D uncertain. Germline CDR1 MNHEY, CDR2 SVGAGI. Trimming removed 0 bases from V and 6 bases from J, with 3 bases in between. This CDR3 comprises 13 residues. The CDR3 spells CASSYSTNSPLHF. DNA for the CDR3: TGTGCCAGCAGTTACTCTACTAATTCACCCCTCCACTTT.

This chain joins TRBV5-1 and TRBJ2-7; 9 bases align to TRBD1. Per germline, CDR1 SGHRS and CDR2 YFSETQ. V trimming: 4 bases; J trimming: 5 bases; junction bases outside the gene matches: 10. The CDR3 is 15 amino acids. CDR3 DNA sequence: TGCGCCAGCAGCCCGTCCGGGACAGGGTTCCACGAGCAGTACTTC. Translated, it gives CASSPSGTGFHEQYF.

This clonotype was counted at least ten times. This chain uses TRBV20-1 with TRBJ2-1, with 9 bases fitting TRBD1. The CDR3 is 16 amino acids. The ends lost 0 bases at V and 6 bases at J; junction bases unmatched: 9. The germline V gene encodes CDR1 DFQATT and CDR2 SNEGSKA (reference sequence). The CDR3 bases are TGCAGTGCTAGAGATGGGGGGACAGGGCCCCGCAATGAGCAGTTCTTC. Its protein product is CSARDGGTGPRNEQFF.

The count of this clonotype is one. This chain joins TRBV7-9 and TRBJ2-1; the D gene is possibly TRBD2 (6 bases). CDR3 length: 14 residues. Germline CDR1 reads SEHNR; CDR2 reads FQNEAQ (reference sequence). The V end was cut by 8 bases, the J end by 4 bases, with 15 bases between. The CDR3, as DNA: TGTGCCAGCCAGACGGGGGACTCTTACAATGAGCAGTTCTTC. Translation: CASQTGDSYNEQFF. Supplemented by reference TRBV7-9 and TRBJ2-1, the full variable domain reads DTGVSQNPRHKITKRGQNVTFRCDPISEHNRLYWYRQTLGQGPEFLTYFQNEAQLEKSRLLSDRFSAERPKGSFSTLEIQRTEQGDSAMYLCASQTGDSYNEQFFGPGTRLTVL.

This clonotype was observed a single time. The J gene is TRBJ2-1, the V gene TRBV12-3 or TRBV12-4; 8 bases align to TRBD2. V lost 6 bases, J lost 4 bases, and 23 bases stayed unmatched. There are 20 residues in the CDR3. The CDR3, as DNA: TGTGCCAGCAGCCCCCTCTTGTTGCGGGAGGTCCTCCTGCCTTACAATGAGCAGTTCTTC. Protein sequence: CASSPLLLREVLLPYNEQFF.

Note on this clonotype: A much larger clonotype is one base distant, so this may be a read error. This sequence joins TRBV20-1 and TRBJ2-7, with 10 positions matching TRBD2. The CDR3 length is 12 residues. Germline-derived CDR1 and CDR2 are DFQATT and SNEGSKA (reference sequence). Losses at the gene ends were 7 bases for V and 12 bases for J; bases not matched to a gene: 12. CDR3 in amino acids: CSVEREGKTRYF. For the CDR3, the DNA is TGCAGTGTCGAGCGGGAGGGGAAGACCCGGTACTTC.

This clonotype was recorded a few times. The V and J genes are TRBV15 and TRBJ2-3, with D uncertain. The CDR3 has 13 amino acids. Per germline, CDR1 LNHNV and CDR2 YYDKDF (reference sequence). Trimming removed 0 bases at V and 5 bases at J, with 6 bases between. The chain's CDR3 is CATSRDRGDTQYF. The CDR3 nucleotides are TGTGCCACCAGCAGAGATAGAGGAGATACGCAGTATTTT. Looking up the rest from reference TRBV15 and TRBJ2-3 gives the full variable domain: DAMVIQNPRYQVTQFGKPVTLSCSQTLNHNVMYWYQQKSSQAPKLLFHYYDKDFNNEADTPDNFQSRRPNTSFCFLDIRSPGLGDTAMYLCATSRDRGDTQYFGPGTRLTVL.

This clonotype was counted only a few times. The chain couples TRBV29-1 to TRBJ1-2, with D possibly matching TRBD1 (6 bases). The CDR3 contains 15 residues. Trimming removed 4 bases from V and 0 bases from J, with 15 bases in between. Germline CDR1 is SQVTM and CDR2 is ANQGSEA. The chain's CDR3 is CSVVTDSATNYGYTF. The DNA of the CDR3 is TGCAGCGTTGTTACGGACAGCGCCACTAACTATGGCTACACCTTC.

This clonotype came up a few times. This chain joins TRBV10-3 and TRBJ2-1; 11 nucleotides agree with TRBD2. The CDR3 loop spans 18 amino acids. Germline V gives CDR1 ENHRY, CDR2 SYGVKD. V lost 3 bases and J lost 3; bases outside the gene matches: 10. The CDR3 DNA reads TGTGCCATCAGTGACCCAGCTCTAACTAGCGGGAGCTACAATGAGCAGTTCTTC. It is translated as CAISDPALTSGSYNEQFF.

This clonotype was seen only a few times. A much larger clone is a single base away; this may be a read error. The rearrangement joins TRBV2 to TRBJ2-5; D remains ambiguous. TRBJ2-7 explains the end of the DNA better; the J call may be wrong. Per the germline V gene, CDR1 is SNHLY and CDR2 is FYNNEI. The CDR3 length is 10 residues. CDR3: CASSGNEQYF. Here the CDR3 DNA reads TGTGCCAGCAGTGGGAACGAGCAGTACTTC.

The chain carries TRBV9 and TRBJ1-6; D unresolved. The CDR3 totals 13 residues. Germline assignment: CDR1 SGDLS and CDR2 YYNGEE. Trimming cost V 0 bases and J 10 bases, with 8 bases left between them. The CDR3 DNA reads TGTGCCAGCAGCGTAGAGGCGGGCTCACCCCTCCACTTT. It translates to CASSVEAGSPLHF.

This clonotype was found once. The chain uses TRBV20-1 and TRBJ1-2, with unresolved D. Trimming pared 5 bases from V and 5 bases from J, leaving 15 bases between. Germline values: CDR1 DFQATT, CDR2 SNEGSKA (reference sequence). This CDR3 comprises 13 residues. The DNA for the CDR3 is TGCAGTGCTCAGACTACTGTCTCGTATGGCTACACCTTC. Its translation is CSAQTTVSYGYTF.

The table lists this clonotype with a count of one. The CDR3 DNA sequence: TGTGCCGTCAACCAAGAGACCCAGTACTTC. Its protein product is CAVNQETQYF. The V call is TRBV6-2 or TRBV6-3, the J call TRBJ2-5; D gene unclear. V was clipped by 11 bases and J by 0 bases, with 4 bases between them. This CDR3 region has 10 residues. Germline V lookup: CDR1 MNHEY, CDR2 SVGEGT.